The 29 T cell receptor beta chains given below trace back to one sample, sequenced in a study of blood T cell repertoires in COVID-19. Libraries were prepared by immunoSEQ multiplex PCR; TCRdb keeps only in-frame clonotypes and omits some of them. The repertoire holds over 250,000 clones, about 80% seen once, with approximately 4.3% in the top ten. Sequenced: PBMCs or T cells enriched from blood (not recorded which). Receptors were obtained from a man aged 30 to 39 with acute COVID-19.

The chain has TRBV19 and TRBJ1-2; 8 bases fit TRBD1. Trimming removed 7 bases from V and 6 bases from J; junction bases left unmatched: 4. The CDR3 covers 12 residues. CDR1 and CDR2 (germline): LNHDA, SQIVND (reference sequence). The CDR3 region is CASNQGADGYTF. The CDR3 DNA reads TGTGCCAGTAATCAGGGGGCGGATGGCTACACCTTC.

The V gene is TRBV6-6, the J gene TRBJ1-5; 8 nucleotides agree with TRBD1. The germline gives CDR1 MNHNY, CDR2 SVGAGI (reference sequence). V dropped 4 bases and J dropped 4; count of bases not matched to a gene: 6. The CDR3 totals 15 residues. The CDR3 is CASSLDRDRNQPQHF. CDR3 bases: TGTGCCAGCAGTTTGGACAGGGATCGGAATCAGCCCCAGCATTTT.

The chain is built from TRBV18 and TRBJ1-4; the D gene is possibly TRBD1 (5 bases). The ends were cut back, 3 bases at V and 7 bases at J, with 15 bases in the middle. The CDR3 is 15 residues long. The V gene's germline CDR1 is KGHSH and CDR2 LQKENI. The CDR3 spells CASSPTRESGEKLFF. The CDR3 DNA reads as TGTGCCAGCTCACCGACCAGGGAATCTGGTGAAAAACTGTTTTTT.

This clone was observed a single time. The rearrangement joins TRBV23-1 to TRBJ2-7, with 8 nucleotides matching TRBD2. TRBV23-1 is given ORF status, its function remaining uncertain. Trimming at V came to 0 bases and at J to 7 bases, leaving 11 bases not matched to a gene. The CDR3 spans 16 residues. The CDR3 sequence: CASSQSSAGAAGEQYV. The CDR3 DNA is TGCGCCAGCAGTCAATCCTCAGCGGGAGCTGCCGGGGAGCAGTACGTC.

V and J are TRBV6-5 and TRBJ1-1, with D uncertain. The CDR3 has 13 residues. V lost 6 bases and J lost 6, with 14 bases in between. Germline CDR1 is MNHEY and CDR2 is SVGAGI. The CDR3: CASRPGPPSEAFF. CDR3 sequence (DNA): TGTGCCAGCAGACCCGGTCCGCCGTCTGAAGCTTTCTTT.

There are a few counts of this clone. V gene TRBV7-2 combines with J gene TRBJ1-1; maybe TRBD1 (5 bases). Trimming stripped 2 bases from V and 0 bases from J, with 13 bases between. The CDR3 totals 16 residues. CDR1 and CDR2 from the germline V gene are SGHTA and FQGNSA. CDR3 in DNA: TGTGCCAGCAGCTTAAGGGGTGACAGAATGAACACTGAAGCTTTCTTT. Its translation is CASSLRGDRMNTEAFF.

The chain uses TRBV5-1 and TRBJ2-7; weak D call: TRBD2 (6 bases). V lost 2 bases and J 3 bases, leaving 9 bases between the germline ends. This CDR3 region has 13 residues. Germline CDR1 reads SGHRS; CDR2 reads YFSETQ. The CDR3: CASSLGGNYEQYV. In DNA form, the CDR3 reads TGCGCCAGCAGCTTAGGAGGGAACTACGAGCAGTACGTC.

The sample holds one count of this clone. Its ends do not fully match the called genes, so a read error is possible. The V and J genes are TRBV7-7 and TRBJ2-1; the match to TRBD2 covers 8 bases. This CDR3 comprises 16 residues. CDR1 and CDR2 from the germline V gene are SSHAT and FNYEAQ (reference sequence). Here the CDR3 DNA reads TGTGCTAGCAGCGAGGGTATAGCGGGGACCTACAATGAGCAGTTCTTC. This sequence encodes CASSEGIAGTYNEQFF. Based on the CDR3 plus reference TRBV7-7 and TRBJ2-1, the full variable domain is GAGVSQSPRYKVTKRGQDVTLRCDPISSHATLYWYQQALGQGPEFLTYFNYEAQPDKSGLPSDRFSAERPEGSISTLTIQRTEQRDSAMYRCASSEGIAGTYNEQFFGPGTRLTVL.

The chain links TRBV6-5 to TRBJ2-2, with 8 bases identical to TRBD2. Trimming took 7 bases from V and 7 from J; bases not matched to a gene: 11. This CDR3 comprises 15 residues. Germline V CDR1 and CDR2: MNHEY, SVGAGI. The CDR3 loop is CASTPGTRDIGELFF. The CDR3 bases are TGTGCCAGCACTCCCGGGACTAGAGACATCGGGGAGCTGTTTTTT.

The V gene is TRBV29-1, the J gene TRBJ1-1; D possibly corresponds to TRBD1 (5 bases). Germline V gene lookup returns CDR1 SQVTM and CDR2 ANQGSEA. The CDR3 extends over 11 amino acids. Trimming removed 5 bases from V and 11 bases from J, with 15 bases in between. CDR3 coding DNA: TGCAGCGTTACCCGGGACGGGAGTGCTTTCTTT. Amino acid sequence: CSVTRDGSAFF.

CDR3 sequence reads: CASSQLAGASGELFF. The CDR3 DNA reads as TGTGCCAGCAGCCAACTAGCGGGAGCGTCCGGGGAGCTGTTTTTT. V gene TRBV27 combines with J gene TRBJ2-2; 11 bases align to TRBD2. The ends lost 6 bases at V and 6 bases at J; junction bases unmatched: 6. The CDR3 runs to 15 residues. CDR1 and CDR2 (germline): MNHEY, SMNVEV (reference sequence).

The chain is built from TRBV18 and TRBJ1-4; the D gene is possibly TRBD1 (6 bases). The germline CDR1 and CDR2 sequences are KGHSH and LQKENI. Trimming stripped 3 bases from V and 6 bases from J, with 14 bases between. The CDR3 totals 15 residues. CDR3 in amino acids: CASSPGARGDEKLFF. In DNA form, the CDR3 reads TGTGCCAGCTCACCGGGGGCTCGAGGGGATGAAAAACTGTTTTTT.

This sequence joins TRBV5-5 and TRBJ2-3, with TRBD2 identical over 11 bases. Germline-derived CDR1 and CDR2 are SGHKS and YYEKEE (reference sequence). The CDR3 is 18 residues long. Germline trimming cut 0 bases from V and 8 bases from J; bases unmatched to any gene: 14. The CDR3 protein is CASSLDVLAGGRGITQYF. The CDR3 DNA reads TGTGCCAGCAGCTTGGACGTTCTAGCGGGAGGTCGCGGAATTACGCAGTATTTT.

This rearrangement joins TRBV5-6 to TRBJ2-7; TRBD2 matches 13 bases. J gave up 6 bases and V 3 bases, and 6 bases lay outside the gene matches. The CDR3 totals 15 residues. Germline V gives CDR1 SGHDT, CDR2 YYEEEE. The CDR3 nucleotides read TGTGCCAGCAGCTCGACTAGCGGGAGGACCGCCGAGCAGTACGTC. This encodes CASSSTSGRTAEQYV.

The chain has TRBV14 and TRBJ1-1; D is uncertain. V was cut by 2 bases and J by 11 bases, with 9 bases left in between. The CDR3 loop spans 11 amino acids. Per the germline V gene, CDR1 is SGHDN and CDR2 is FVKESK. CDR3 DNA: TGTGCCAGCAGCCAAAAGGGAGGGGCTTTCTTT. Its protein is CASSQKGGAFF.

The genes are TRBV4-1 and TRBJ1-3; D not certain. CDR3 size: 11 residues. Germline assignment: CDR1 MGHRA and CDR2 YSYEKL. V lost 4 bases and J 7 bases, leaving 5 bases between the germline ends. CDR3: CASSRENTIYF. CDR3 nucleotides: TGCGCCAGCAGCCGGGAGAACACCATATATTTT.

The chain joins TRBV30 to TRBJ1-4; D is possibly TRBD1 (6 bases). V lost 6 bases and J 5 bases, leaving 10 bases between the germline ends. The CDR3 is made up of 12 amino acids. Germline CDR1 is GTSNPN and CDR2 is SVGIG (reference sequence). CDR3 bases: TGTGCCTGCCAAGACAGGAATGAAAAACTGTTTTTT. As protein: CACQDRNEKLFF.

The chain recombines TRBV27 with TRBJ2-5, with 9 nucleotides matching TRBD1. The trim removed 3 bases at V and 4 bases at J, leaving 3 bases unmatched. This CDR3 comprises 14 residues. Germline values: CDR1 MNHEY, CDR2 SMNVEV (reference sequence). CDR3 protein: CASSLGQGVETQYF. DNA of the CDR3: TGTGCCAGCAGTTTGGGACAGGGAGTAGAGACCCAGTACTTC.

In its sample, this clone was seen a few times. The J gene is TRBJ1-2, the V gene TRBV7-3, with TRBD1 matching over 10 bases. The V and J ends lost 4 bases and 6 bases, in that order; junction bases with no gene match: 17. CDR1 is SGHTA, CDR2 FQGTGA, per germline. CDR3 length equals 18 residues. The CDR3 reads CASSSVVEDRGLSDGYTF. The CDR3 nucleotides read TGTGCCAGCAGCTCAGTAGTAGAGGACAGGGGGTTGTCGGATGGCTACACCTTC.

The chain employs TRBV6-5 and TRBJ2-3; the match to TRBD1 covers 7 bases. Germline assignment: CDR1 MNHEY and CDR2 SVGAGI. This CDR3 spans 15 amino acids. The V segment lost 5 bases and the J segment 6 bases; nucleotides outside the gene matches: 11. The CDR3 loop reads CASSLRTGPPDTQYF. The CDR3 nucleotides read TGTGCCAGCAGTCTTCGGACAGGACCTCCCGATACGCAGTATTTT.

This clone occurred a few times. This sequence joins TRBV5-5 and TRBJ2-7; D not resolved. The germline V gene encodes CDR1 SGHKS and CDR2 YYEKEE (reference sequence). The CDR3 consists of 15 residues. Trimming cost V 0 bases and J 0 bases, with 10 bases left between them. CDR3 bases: TGTGCCAGCAGCTTGGGCACAGTTCGCTCCTACGAGCAGTACGTC. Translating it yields CASSLGTVRSYEQYV.

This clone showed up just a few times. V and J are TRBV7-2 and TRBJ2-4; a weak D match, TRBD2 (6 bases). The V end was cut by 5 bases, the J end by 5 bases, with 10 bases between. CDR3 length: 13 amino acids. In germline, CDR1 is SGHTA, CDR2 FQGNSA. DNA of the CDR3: TGTGCCAGCAGCCCGTGGGGGGAAAACATTCAGTACTTC. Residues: CASSPWGENIQYF. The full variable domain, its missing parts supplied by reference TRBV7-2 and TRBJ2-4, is GAGVSQSPSNKVTEKGKDVELRCDPISGHTALYWYRQSLGQGLEFLIYFQGNSAPDKSGLPSDRFSAERTGGSVSTLTIQRTQQEDSAVYLCASSPWGENIQYFGAGTRLSVL.

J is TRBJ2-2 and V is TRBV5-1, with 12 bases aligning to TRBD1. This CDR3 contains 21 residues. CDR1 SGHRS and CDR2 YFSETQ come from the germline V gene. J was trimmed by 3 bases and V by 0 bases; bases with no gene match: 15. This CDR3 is CASSLGLQGTGGARHTGELFF. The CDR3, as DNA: TGCGCCAGCAGCTTGGGCCTGCAGGGGACAGGGGGCGCAAGGCACACCGGGGAGCTGTTTTTT. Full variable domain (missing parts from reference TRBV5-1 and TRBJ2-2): KAGVTQTPRYLIKTRGQQVTLSCSPISGHRSVSWYQQTPGQGLQFLFEYFSETQRNKGNFPGRFSGRQFSNSRSEMNVSTLELGDSALYLCASSLGLQGTGGARHTGELFFGEGSRLTVL.

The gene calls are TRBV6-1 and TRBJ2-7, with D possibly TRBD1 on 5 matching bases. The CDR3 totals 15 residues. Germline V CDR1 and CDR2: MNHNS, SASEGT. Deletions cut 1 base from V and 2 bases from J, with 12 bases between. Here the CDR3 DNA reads TGTGCCAGCAGTGAAGGCCTGACAGCCCCCTACGAGCAGTACGTC. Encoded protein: CASSEGLTAPYEQYV.

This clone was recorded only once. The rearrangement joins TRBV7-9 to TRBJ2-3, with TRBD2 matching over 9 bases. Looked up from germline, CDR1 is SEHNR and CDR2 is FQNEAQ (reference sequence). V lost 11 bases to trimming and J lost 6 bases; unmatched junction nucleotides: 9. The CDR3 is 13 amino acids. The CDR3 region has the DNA TGTGCCTGGGCGGGACTAGCACACGATACGCAGTATTTT. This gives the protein CAWAGLAHDTQYF. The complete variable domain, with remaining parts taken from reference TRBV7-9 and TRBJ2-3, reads DTGVSQNPRHKITKRGQNVTFRCDPISEHNRLYWYRQTLGQGPEFLTYFQNEAQLEKSRLLSDRFSAERPKGSFSTLEIQRTEQGDSAMYLCAWAGLAHDTQYFGPGTRLTVL.

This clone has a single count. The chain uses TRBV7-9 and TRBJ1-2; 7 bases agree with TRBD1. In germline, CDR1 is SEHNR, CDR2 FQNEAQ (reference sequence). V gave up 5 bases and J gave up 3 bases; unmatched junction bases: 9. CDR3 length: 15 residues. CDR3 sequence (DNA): TGTGCCAGCAGCGACCCCCAGGGGGGTCACTATGGCTACACCTTC. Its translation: CASSDPQGGHYGYTF.

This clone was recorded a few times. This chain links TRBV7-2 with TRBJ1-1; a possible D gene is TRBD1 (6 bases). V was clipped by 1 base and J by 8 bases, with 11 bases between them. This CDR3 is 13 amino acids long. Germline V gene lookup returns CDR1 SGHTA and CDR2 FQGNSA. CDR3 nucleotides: TGTGCCAGCAGCTTAGACAGGGTGGCCGAAGCTTTCTTT. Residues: CASSLDRVAEAFF.

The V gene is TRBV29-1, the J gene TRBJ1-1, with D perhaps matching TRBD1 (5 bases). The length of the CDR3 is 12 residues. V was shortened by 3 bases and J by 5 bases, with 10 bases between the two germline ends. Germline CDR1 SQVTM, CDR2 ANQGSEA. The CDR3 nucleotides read TGCAGCGTTGACCCCCAGGGAACTGAAGCTTTCTTT. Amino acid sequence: CSVDPQGTEAFF. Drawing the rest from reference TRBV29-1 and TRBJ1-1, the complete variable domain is SAVISQKPSRDICQRGTSLTIQCQVDSQVTMMFWYRQQPGQSLTLIATANQGSEATYESGFVIDKFPISRPNLTFSTLTVSNMSPEDSSIYLCSVDPQGTEAFFGQGTRLTVV.

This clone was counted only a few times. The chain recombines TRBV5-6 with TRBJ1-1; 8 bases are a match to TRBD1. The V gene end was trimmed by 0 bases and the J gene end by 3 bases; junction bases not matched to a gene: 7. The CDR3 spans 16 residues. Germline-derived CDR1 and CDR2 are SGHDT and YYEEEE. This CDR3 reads CASSLGQGMPHTEAFF. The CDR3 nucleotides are TGTGCCAGCAGCTTGGGACAGGGGATGCCGCACACTGAAGCTTTCTTT. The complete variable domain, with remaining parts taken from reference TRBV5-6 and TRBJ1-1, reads DAGVTQSPTHLIKTRGQQVTLRCSPKSGHDTVSWYQQALGQGPQFIFQYYEEEERQRGNFPDRFSGHQFPNYSSELNVNALLLGDSALYLCASSLGQGMPHTEAFFGQGTRLTVV.